Included here is one T cell receptor (beta chain) sequence, with context. Its antigen is still unknown. As the CDR3 is not closed by the conserved phenylalanine or tryptophan, this likely results from a read error. Libraries were built with the immunoSEQ multiplex PCR assay. This is the immuneACCESS table as TCRdb keeps it, with only in-frame sequences that have V and J called. A part of the clones is gone; compared with another copy, unresolved V genes explain less than half, and the rest is unexplained. In all, the sample holds 120,000 or so clones, and about 90% of those were seen once. The ten largest clones take up 40% of the sample. The CDR3 is made up of 15 amino acids, end residues included. The CDR3 DNA has 45 bases and is translated from base 1. The CDR1 and CDR2 encoded by the germline V gene (reference sequence) are WNHNN and SYGVQD. V and J are truncated by 3 bases and 2 bases respectively, leaving an intervening sequence of 11 bases.

The data derive from a study of control samples from healthy donors and cancer patients (TCRdb year 2020). The sequence was obtained from a man aged 50-59 years in good health. Recombination linked TRBV10-1 to TRBJ1-5; D gene: possibly TRBD1, on 5 matching bases. The sequencing sample was made of blood. The DNA sequence is as follows: TGCGCCAGCAGTGACCTCAGGGATGGCAATCAGCCCCAGCATCTT. Translation gives CASSDLRDGNQPQHL.